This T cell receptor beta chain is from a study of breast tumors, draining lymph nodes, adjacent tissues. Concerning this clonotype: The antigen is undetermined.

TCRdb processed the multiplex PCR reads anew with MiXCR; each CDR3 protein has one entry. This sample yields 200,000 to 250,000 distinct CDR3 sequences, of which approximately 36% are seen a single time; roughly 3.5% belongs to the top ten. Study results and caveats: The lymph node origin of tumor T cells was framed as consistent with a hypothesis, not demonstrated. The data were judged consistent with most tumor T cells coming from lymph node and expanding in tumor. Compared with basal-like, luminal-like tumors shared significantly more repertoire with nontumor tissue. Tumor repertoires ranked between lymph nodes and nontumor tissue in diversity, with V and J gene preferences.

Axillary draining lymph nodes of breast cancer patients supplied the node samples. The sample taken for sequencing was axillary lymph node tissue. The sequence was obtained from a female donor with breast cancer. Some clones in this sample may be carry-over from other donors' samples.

The CDR3 loop reads CASSSGLAGGEYTDTQYF. For the CDR3, the DNA is TGCGCCAGCAGCTCAGGACTAGCGGGAGGGGAATACACAGATACGCAGTATTTT. The chain links TRBV5-1 to TRBJ2-3; 15 positions match TRBD2. Germline CDR1 SGHRS, CDR2 YFSETQ. Trimming cost V 3 bases and J 2 bases; bases outside gene matches: 7. This CDR3 has 18 amino acids.